This section outlines one TCR beta chain sequence together with its context. Its antigen is still unknown. The data were taken from a study of OX40 agonist ivuxolimab in advanced cancers. In the study overall: Patients were infused with ivuxolimab every 2 weeks at 0.01 to 10 mg/kg. Three individuals attained partial responses, comprising one hepatocellular carcinoma case and two cutaneous melanoma cases. General study results and limits: At 0.1 to 3.0 mg/kg, clonal expansion of CD4+ and CD8+ blood T cells had occurred by week 6.

Profiled with immunoSEQ multiplex PCR; TCRdb holds only in-frame clones, not every one. The repertoire includes over 55,000 clones, 85% to 90% of them detected once, and roughly 1.8% sits in the top ten. This CDR3 is built from 13 residues. V shed 4 bases and J shed 1 base, with 10 bases lying between them. CDR1 is GTSNPN, CDR2 SVGIG, per germline (reference sequence). The rearrangement uses TRBV30 and TRBJ1-1; D may be TRBD1 (5 bases). The origin of this receptor is an adult with an advanced solid tumor such as melanoma, head and neck, liver or kidney cancer. Source: CD4+ or CD8+ T cells sorted from blood, taken in a trial of the OX40 agonist ivuxolimab. The DNA for the CDR3 is TGTGCCTGGACCTTTGGGGGGAACACTGAAGCTTTCTTT. Residues: CAWTFGGNTEAFF.